This entry lists 8 T cell receptor beta chains sequenced from one sample in a study of T cells in Graves' hyperthyroidism and ophthalmopathy. Amplified regions were TCR beta CDR3 sequences from RNA transcripts. A set of HTBI primers served as the primers for a first-round RT-PCR of the TCR CDR3. In TCRdb, the multiplex PCR reads were re-called with MiXCR into one record per CDR3 protein. This sample has approximately 270,000 distinct CDR3 sequences, with 13% to 15% found just once. Sequencing input: blood. Receptors were obtained from a woman aged 40 to 49 with Graves' hyperthyroidism that later progressed to Graves' ophthalmopathy.

The rearrangement uses TRBV2 and TRBJ1-3, with D hard to call. CDR1 and CDR2 from the germline V gene are SNHLY and FYNNEI. Trimming removed 6 bases from V and 0 bases from J, with 9 bases in between. The CDR3 extends over 14 amino acids. The CDR3 spells CASRYHRSGNTIYF. In DNA form, the CDR3 reads TGTGCCAGCAGATATCACCGCTCTGGAAACACCATATATTTT. Full variable domain (missing parts from reference TRBV2 and TRBJ1-3): EPEVTQTPSHQVTQMGQEVILRCVPISNHLYFYWYRQILGQKVEFLVSFYNNEISEKSEIFDDQFSVERPDGSNFTLKIRSTKLEDSAMYFCASRYHRSGNTIYFGEGSWLTVV.

CDR3 residues: CASTGGGGNTEAFF. The CDR3 coding sequence is TGTGCCAGCACCGGAGGGGGGGGGAACACTGAAGCTTTCTTT. The rearrangement links TRBV2 to TRBJ1-1; maybe TRBD1 (6 bases). Germline CDR1 is SNHLY and CDR2 is FYNNEI. This CDR3 spans 14 amino acids. Trimming pared 7 bases from V and 1 base from J, leaving 13 bases between.

Many counts were recorded for this clonotype. V gene TRBV12-5 combines with J gene TRBJ2-2; no reliable D call. The CDR3 is 12 amino acids. Germline CDR1 and CDR2: LGHNT and FRNRAP. V was cut by 2 bases and J by 6 bases, with 4 bases left in between. Here the CDR3 reads CASGLNSGELFF. The CDR3 DNA reads as TGTGCTAGTGGTTTGAATTCCGGGGAGCTGTTTTTT. Based on the CDR3 plus reference TRBV12-5 and TRBJ2-2, the full variable domain is DARVTQTPRHKVTEMGQEVTMRCQPILGHNTVFWYRQTMMQGLELLAYFRNRAPLDDSGMPKDRFSAEMPDATLATLKIQPSEPRDSAVYFCASGLNSGELFFGEGSRLTVL.

The chain uses TRBV10-3 and TRBJ2-7; D might be TRBD1 (5 bases). The length of the CDR3 is 14 residues. Between the trimmed V and J ends, which lost 3 bases and 4 bases, there was a span of 13 bases. CDR1 is ENHRY and CDR2 is SYGVKD in the germline V gene. CDR3 sequence (DNA): TGTGCCATCAGTGACTCCACAGGACCATACGAGCAGTACTTC. Its protein product is CAISDSTGPYEQYF.

This clonotype came up many times. The J gene is TRBJ2-3, the V gene TRBV29-1; weak D call: TRBD1 (6 bases). CDR1 is SQVTM, CDR2 ANQGSEA, per germline. Trimming stripped 3 bases from V and 2 bases from J, with 9 bases between. This CDR3 comprises 13 residues. CDR3 in amino acids: CSVDWDNTDTQYF. CDR3 nucleotide sequence: TGCAGCGTTGACTGGGACAACACAGATACGCAGTATTTT.

The V call is TRBV3-1, the J call TRBJ2-7; the D is unclear. Germline assignment: CDR1 LGHDT and CDR2 YNNKEL (reference sequence). This CDR3 is 13 amino acids long. The germline V and J ends were trimmed by 3 bases and 2 bases, with 8 bases remaining between them. In DNA, the CDR3 is TGTGCCAGCAGCCACCCTTGGACCTACGAGCAGTACTTC. Translated: CASSHPWTYEQYF.

This clonotype occurred many times. The V gene is TRBV29-1, the J gene TRBJ2-1, with D perhaps assigned TRBD1 or TRBD2 (5 bases each). CDR3 length equals 18 residues. With 0 bases removed from V and 0 bases from J, the gap between germline ends came to 18 bases. The germline V gene has CDR1 SQVTM and CDR2 ANQGSEA. This CDR3 reads CSVEDFEGYGISYNEQFF. CDR3 DNA: TGCAGCGTTGAAGATTTTGAGGGGTACGGGATCTCCTACAATGAGCAGTTCTTC.

This clonotype was counted many times. This rearrangement joins TRBV20-1 to TRBJ1-5; the D is unclear. The CDR3 consists of 13 residues. The germline CDR1 and CDR2 sequences are DFQATT and SNEGSKA (reference sequence). Trimming cost V 6 bases and J 2 bases, with 11 bases left between them. CDR3 loop: CSAMGAGNQPQHF. In nucleotides, the CDR3 is TGCAGTGCCATGGGAGCCGGCAATCAGCCCCAGCATTTT.